Presented here are 23 T cell receptor beta chains from one specimen sequenced in a study of cytomegalovirus exposure and HLA in healthy donors. PCR involved 60 Vbeta and 13 Jbeta primers. Here immunoSEQ multiplex PCR was the method, and the copy in TCRdb shows in-frame clones only, minus some. This sample has around 160,000 clones, with 70% to 85% found just once. The sequencing input was PBMCs. The receptors here all came from a man aged 50-59 years in good health and CMV-seropositive.

V gene TRBV15 combines with J gene TRBJ1-1, with 9 bases aligning to TRBD1. V lost 7 bases and J lost 3; bases outside the gene matches: 6. CDR1 and CDR2 (germline): LNHNV, YYDKDF (reference sequence). The CDR3 sequence is 14 residues long. CDR3 sequence (DNA): TGTGCCACCAAGGACAGGGGCTTGGACACTGAAGCTTTCTTT. Translating gives CATKDRGLDTEAFF. The complete variable domain, with remaining parts taken from reference TRBV15 and TRBJ1-1, reads DAMVIQNPRYQVTQFGKPVTLSCSQTLNHNVMYWYQQKSSQAPKLLFHYYDKDFNNEADTPDNFQSRRPNTSFCFLDIRSPGLGDTAMYLCATKDRGLDTEAFFGQGTRLTVV.

This chain links TRBV7-2 with TRBJ2-5; D unresolved. The CDR3 length is 15 residues. Trimming left V 1 base short and J 5 bases short, with 14 bases between. Germline values: CDR1 SGHTA, CDR2 FQGNSA. CDR3 in DNA: TGTGCCAGCAGCTTAGATACTTCGCCCGGGGAGACCCAGTACTTC. Amino acids: CASSLDTSPGETQYF. Using reference TRBV7-2 and TRBJ2-5 for the parts outside the CDR3, the full variable domain is GAGVSQSPSNKVTEKGKDVELRCDPISGHTALYWYRQSLGQGLEFLIYFQGNSAPDKSGLPSDRFSAERTGGSVSTLTIQRTQQEDSAVYLCASSLDTSPGETQYFGPGTRLLVL.

V usage is TRBV30 and J usage is TRBJ2-5, with TRBD2 as a possible D gene (6 bases). CDR3 length: 15 residues. V shed 1 base and J shed 4 bases, with 16 bases lying between them. The V gene's germline CDR1 is GTSNPN and CDR2 SVGIG (reference sequence). The CDR3 DNA sequence: TGTGCCTGGAGTGAGGCACTAGCAAGGGGAGAGACCCAGTACTTC. Residues: CAWSEALARGETQYF.

This chain connects TRBV2 to TRBJ1-1; D is ambiguous. The CDR3 consists of 15 residues. The V gene's germline CDR1 is SNHLY and CDR2 FYNNEI. V was shortened by 6 bases and J by 0 bases, with 14 bases between the two germline ends. CDR3 in amino acids: CASSPSFGVNTEAFF. In DNA form, the CDR3 reads TGTGCCAGCAGCCCTTCCTTCGGGGTGAACACTGAAGCTTTCTTT.

CDR3 DNA: TGTGCCAGCAGCGTACAGGGGAACACCGGGGAGCTGTTTTTT. Translated, it gives CASSVQGNTGELFF. V is TRBV7-3 and J is TRBJ2-2, with D possibly being TRBD1 (6 bases). This CDR3 has 14 amino acids. Deletions cut 5 bases from V and 1 base from J, with 8 bases between. The V gene's germline CDR1 is SGHTA and CDR2 FQGTGA.

The chain has TRBV28 and TRBJ2-6, with TRBD1 matching over 9 bases. Germline values: CDR1 MDHEN, CDR2 SYDVKM. The V gene end was trimmed by 5 bases and the J gene end by 1 base; junction bases not matched to a gene: 6. The CDR3 loop spans 17 amino acids. For the CDR3, the DNA is TGTGCCAGCAGTCCGGGGACAGGGAAATCTGGGGCCAACGTCCTGACTTTC. Protein: CASSPGTGKSGANVLTF.

V gene TRBV14 combines with J gene TRBJ2-2; tentative D call: TRBD2 (5 bases). The germline gives CDR1 SGHDN, CDR2 FVKESK. The CDR3 runs to 19 residues. V lost 0 bases and J lost 6, with 23 bases in between. CDR3 region: CASSQDNGDWYSHPGELFF. The CDR3 nucleotides are TGTGCCAGCAGCCAAGATAACGGGGATTGGTACTCTCATCCCGGGGAGCTGTTTTTT.

This clone was seen a single time. Other DNA sequences in the sample encode the same CDR3. This CDR3 is CASGLSGGRTEAFF. The CDR3 DNA is TGTGCTAGTGGTTTGTCAGGGGGCAGGACCGAAGCTTTCTTT. V gene TRBV12-5 combines with J gene TRBJ1-1; 8 nucleotides match TRBD1. The CDR3 covers 14 residues. Germline lookup yields CDR1 LGHNT and CDR2 FRNRAP. The ends lost 2 bases at V and 8 bases at J; junction bases unmatched: 7. Full variable domain (rest looked up from reference TRBV12-5 and TRBJ1-1): DARVTQTPRHKVTEMGQEVTMRCQPILGHNTVFWYRQTMMQGLELLAYFRNRAPLDDSGMPKDRFSAEMPDATLATLKIQPSEPRDSAVYFCASGLSGGRTEAFFGQGTRLTVV.

V gene TRBV28 combines with J gene TRBJ1-6; the match to TRBD1 covers 7 bases. Trimming took 6 bases from V and 10 from J; bases not matched to a gene: 9. Germline V lookup: CDR1 MDHEN, CDR2 SYDVKM. The CDR3 length is 14 residues. The CDR3 sequence is CASRRQGMSSPLHF. The CDR3 DNA sequence: TGTGCCAGCAGAAGACAGGGTATGAGCTCACCCCTCCACTTT.

J is TRBJ2-3 and V is TRBV29-1; a possible D gene is TRBD2 (5 bases). Trimming stripped 4 bases from V and 2 bases from J, with 22 bases between. The CDR3 runs to 17 residues. The germline V gene has CDR1 SQVTM and CDR2 ANQGSEA. The DNA for the CDR3 is TGCAGCGTTGGGGGTCCCCCCAGCGGACCTTTCACAGATACGCAGTATTTT. This sequence encodes CSVGGPPSGPFTDTQYF.

The chain employs TRBV6-1 and TRBJ2-4; 7 bases agree with TRBD1. This CDR3 is built from 18 residues. CDR1 is MNHNS and CDR2 is SASEGT in the germline V gene. V shed 3 bases, J shed 0 bases, and the junction held 11 bases outside the gene matches. The CDR3 nucleotides read TGTGCCAGCAGTGACCGGGGACAGCTACATCTAGCCAAAAACATTCAGTACTTC. This sequence encodes CASSDRGQLHLAKNIQYF.

This chain uses TRBV27 with TRBJ2-1; D possibly corresponds to TRBD2 (6 bases). Between the trimmed V and J ends, which lost 6 bases and 2 bases, there was a span of 14 bases. The germline gives CDR1 MNHEY, CDR2 SMNVEV (reference sequence). CDR3 length equals 15 residues. The chain's CDR3 is CASSQSRGPYNEQFF. The CDR3 region has the DNA TGTGCCAGCAGCCAATCGCGGGGTCCCTACAATGAGCAGTTCTTC.

The chain carries TRBV4-2 and TRBJ2-1, with 8 nucleotides matching TRBD1. The J segment lost 3 bases and the V segment lost 3 bases, leaving 4 bases of the junction unmatched. Germline assignment: CDR1 LGHNA and CDR2 YNFKEQ. This CDR3 spans 15 amino acids. The CDR3 bases are TGTGCCAGCAGCCACCAAGGACAGGGCTACAATGAGCAGTTCTTC. The encoded protein is CASSHQGQGYNEQFF.

The CDR3 loop reads CASSGRLAGVYEQYF. CDR3 DNA: TGTGCCAGCAGCGGACGACTAGCGGGGGTTTACGAGCAGTACTTC. The chain has TRBV7-9 and TRBJ2-7; 12 nucleotides line up with TRBD2. Trimming at V came to 5 bases and at J to 4 bases, leaving 6 bases not matched to a gene. The CDR3 runs to 15 residues. In germline, CDR1 is SEHNR, CDR2 FQNEAQ (reference sequence).

The chain recombines TRBV7-6 with TRBJ1-2; 7 bases are shared with TRBD1. CDR1 SGHVS and CDR2 FNYEAQ come from the germline V gene. V dropped 4 bases and J dropped 8; count of bases not matched to a gene: 4. The CDR3 length is 12 residues. CDR3 nucleotides: TGTGCCAGCAGCTACGCAGGGGGAGGCTACACCTTC. It encodes CASSYAGGGYTF.

The rearrangement joins TRBV11-2 to TRBJ1-2, with D hard to call. Trimming took 5 bases from V and 4 from J, leaving 11 bases between them. The germline CDR1 and CDR2 sequences are SGHAT and FQNNGV. The CDR3 loop spans 13 amino acids. The CDR3 DNA follows: TGTGCCAGCAGCCCCGACGGACTCTATGGCTACACCTTC. It is translated as CASSPDGLYGYTF.

The CDR3 reads CASSKGNRSSYNSPLHF. The CDR3 DNA reads as TGTGCCAGCAGCAAAGGTAATAGGAGCTCCTATAATTCACCCCTCCACTTT. The chain combines TRBV21-1 with TRBJ1-6. TRBV21-1 is assigned pseudogene status. This CDR3 region has 17 residues.

The CDR3 DNA reads TGTGCCATCAGTGATCCCGGGGTCGAGAACACTGAAGCTTTCTTT. Translation: CAISDPGVENTEAFF. This chain uses TRBV10-3 with TRBJ1-1; D is uncertain. Germline assignment: CDR1 ENHRY and CDR2 SYGVKD. V was clipped by 3 bases and J by 1 base, with 12 bases between them. This CDR3 region has 15 residues.

This clone was counted only a few times. The rearrangement joins TRBV7-8 to TRBJ1-6, with TRBD1 matching 7 bases. CDR1 and CDR2 (germline): SGHVS, FQNEAQ. V shed 2 bases and J 10 bases; nucleotides not matched to a gene: 5. There are 14 residues in the CDR3. The CDR3 nucleotides are TGTGCCAGCAGCTTACTAGGGGGCGAGTCACCCCTCCACTTT. It translates to CASSLLGGESPLHF.

This clone was seen only a few times. The chain is built from TRBV7-2 and TRBJ1-1, with 7 bases that match TRBD1. This CDR3 spans 16 amino acids. Trimming at V came to 3 bases and at J to 0 bases, leaving 7 bases not matched to a gene. CDR1 SGHTA and CDR2 FQGNSA come from the germline V gene. The CDR3 DNA sequence: TGTGCCAGCAGCTTCACCGCCGGGACAGTGAACACTGAAGCTTTCTTT. Encoded protein: CASSFTAGTVNTEAFF.

The rearrangement uses TRBV27 and TRBJ2-3; D unresolved. Germline V gene data show CDR1 as MNHEY and CDR2 as SMNVEV (reference sequence). This CDR3 is 16 amino acids long. The V end was cut by 6 bases, the J end by 2 bases, with 18 bases between. CDR3 DNA: TGTGCCAGCAGCACCTACCCCCGCGGCCTCACAGATACGCAGTATTTT. Translated, it gives CASSTYPRGLTDTQYF.

The chain uses TRBV7-9 and TRBJ1-1; D gene ambiguous. Germline V gene lookup returns CDR1 SEHNR and CDR2 FQNEAQ (reference sequence). The CDR3 sequence is 16 residues long. V lost 4 bases to trimming and J lost 2 bases, with 17 bases between them. In DNA, the CDR3 is TGTGCCAGCAGCTCCTTACAAAGTACACAAAACACTGAAGCTTTCTTT. Translated, it gives CASSSLQSTQNTEAFF.

The V call is TRBV5-4, the J call TRBJ2-1; D perhaps matches TRBD1 (5 bases). The CDR3 is 15 amino acids. V was clipped by 1 base and J by 5 bases, with 13 bases between them. Per the germline V gene, CDR1 is SGHNT and CDR2 is YYREEE (reference sequence). CDR3 loop: CASSLWLTANNEQFF. In nucleotides, the CDR3 is TGTGCCAGCAGCTTGTGGTTGACAGCGAACAATGAGCAGTTCTTC.